These 5 T cell receptor beta chains were all obtained from the same sample, sequenced in a study of cytomegalovirus exposure and HLA in healthy donors. 60 Vbeta and 13 Jbeta primers were used in PCR. The protocol was immunoSEQ multiplex PCR, while the TCRdb copy is restricted to in-frame clones and leaves out a portion. The repertoire includes 94,000 or so clones, about two thirds of them detected once, and around 8% sits in the top ten. Specimen: PBMCs. These receptors originate from a man aged 60 to 75 in good health and CMV-seronegative.

The chain is built from TRBV5-1 and TRBJ2-3, with D possibly matching TRBD2 (6 bases). V lost 4 bases and J lost 1, with 16 bases in between. Per the germline V gene, CDR1 is SGHRS and CDR2 is YFSETQ. The CDR3 length is 16 residues. The CDR3 region is CASSTDGGSGTDTQYF. Written as DNA, the CDR3 is TGCGCCAGCAGCACGGATGGGGGGTCGGGCACAGATACGCAGTATTTT. The full variable domain, rest sourced from reference TRBV5-1 and TRBJ2-3, is KAGVTQTPRYLIKTRGQQVTLSCSPISGHRSVSWYQQTPGQGLQFLFEYFSETQRNKGNFPGRFSGRQFSNSRSEMNVSTLELGDSALYLCASSTDGGSGTDTQYFGPGTRLTVL.

A few counts support this clone. The rearrangement uses TRBV30 and TRBJ2-3; 10 nucleotides match TRBD1. The trim removed 2 bases at V and 1 base at J, leaving 6 bases unmatched. CDR3 length equals 16 residues. CDR1 and CDR2 from the germline V gene are GTSNPN and SVGIG (reference sequence). The DNA for the CDR3 is TGTGCCTGGAGTTGGGGGACAGGGGCGGGCACAGATACGCAGTATTTT. Its translation is CAWSWGTGAGTDTQYF.

The J gene is TRBJ1-1, the V gene TRBV7-2; 9 bases fit TRBD1. The CDR3 runs 16 residues. V lost 2 bases, J lost 6 bases, and 10 bases stayed unmatched. Germline values: CDR1 SGHTA, CDR2 FQGNSA. CDR3 residues: CASSLPVGQGRPEAFF. As DNA, the CDR3 is TGTGCCAGCAGCTTACCTGTAGGACAGGGGAGGCCTGAAGCTTTCTTT.

The chain is built from TRBV27 and TRBJ1-2, with D unclear. This CDR3 contains 13 residues. CDR1 and CDR2 (germline): MNHEY, SMNVEV (reference sequence). Trimming removed 7 bases at V and 3 bases at J, with 12 bases between. In nucleotides, the CDR3 is TGTGCCAGCACCCCAAACCGGGACTATGGCTACACCTTC. This sequence encodes CASTPNRDYGYTF.

The rearrangement joins TRBV18 to TRBJ1-1, with a weak D call TRBD1 (5 bases). The CDR3 is 13 amino acids. Germline CDR1 and CDR2: KGHSH and LQKENI. Between the trimmed V and J ends, which lost 4 bases and 4 bases, there was a span of 10 bases. The CDR3 coding sequence is TGTGCCAGCTCACTGCCGGGGGGCACTGAAGCTTTCTTT. It specifies CASSLPGGTEAFF.